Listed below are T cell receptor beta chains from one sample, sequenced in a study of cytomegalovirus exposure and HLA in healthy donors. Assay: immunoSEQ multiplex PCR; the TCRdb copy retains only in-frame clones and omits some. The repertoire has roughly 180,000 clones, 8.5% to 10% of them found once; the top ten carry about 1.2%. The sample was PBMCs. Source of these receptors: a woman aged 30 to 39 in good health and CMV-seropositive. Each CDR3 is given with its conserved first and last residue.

CASSLSTGRPLYGYTF	TRBJ1-2	TRBV27
CASSLVGGTNTGELFF	TRBJ2-2	TRBV7-2
CASSMRRDRGYLHEDHGAETQYF	TRBJ2-5	TRBV19
CASSPPGGVSSYEQYF	TRBJ2-7	TRBV18
CASSLSEASAYEQYF	TRBJ2-7	TRBV9
CASGRDRNEKLFF	TRBJ1-4	TRBV19
CASSVANSHEQYF	TRBJ2-7	TRBV9
CASSSTSGRPYNEQFF	TRBJ2-1	TRBV27
CASSGGTGDIYEQYF	TRBJ2-7	TRBV2
CASKLQEDQPQHF	TRBJ1-5	TRBV5-1
CASSPGTVSTDTQYF	TRBJ2-3	TRBV27
CASSSGTTSPFEQYF	TRBJ2-7	TRBV6-1
CASSLVYREEVVNEQFF	TRBJ2-1	TRBV7-8
CASSLTAGTYNEQFF	TRBJ2-1	TRBV27
CASSLGGGVTYNEQFF	TRBJ2-1	TRBV13
CASSQAGQGQYSNQPQHF	TRBJ1-5	TRBV4-1
CASSYSNWSGIRYNEQFF	TRBJ2-1	TRBV6-7
CASSLQGGSSYNSPLHF	TRBJ1-6	TRBV5-1
CASSFSRQGLYEQFF	TRBJ2-1	TRBV5-6
CASSQTSGLNEQFF	TRBJ2-1	TRBV2
CAWSSGQSNQPQHF	TRBJ1-5	TRBV30
CASSQGTGLRNTIYF	TRBJ1-3	TRBV5-4
CASSPGRHEQFF	TRBJ2-1	TRBV5-1
CASSQAAASGSPYEQYF	TRBJ2-7	TRBV4-2
CASSLQRGVGEQYF	TRBJ2-7	TRBV11-2
CASSLRGRAPIHEQYF	TRBJ2-7	TRBV4-2
CASSVTGTLEKLFF	TRBJ1-4	TRBV5-6
CASSDLAGDSYNEQFF	TRBJ2-1	TRBV5-6
CASSHPGLAGEETQYF	TRBJ2-5	TRBV4-1
CAGGQGPNTEAFF	TRBJ1-1	TRBV11-2
CASSEWKADNEQFF	TRBJ2-1	TRBV25-1
CASTDRTSAEQFF	TRBJ2-1	TRBV9
CASSQSGITNNTDTQYF	TRBJ2-3	TRBV23-1
CASSVLLAPGNEQFF	TRBJ2-1	TRBV9
CASSQERRLYEAFF	TRBJ1-1	TRBV4-1
CASSNRGMGYNEQFF	TRBJ2-1	TRBV19
CASSTRQGIVSEQYF	TRBJ2-7	TRBV7-9
CASSAGTSGSRQFF	TRBJ2-1	TRBV10-1
CASSITGTGQETQYF	TRBJ2-5	TRBV9
CASSVAGNTEAFF	TRBJ1-1	TRBV9